The rows below give T cell receptor beta chains drawn from one sample of a study of T cells in Graves' hyperthyroidism and ophthalmopathy. TCRdb independently ran MiXCR on the multiplex PCR reads; one entry per CDR3 protein. This table has roughly 290,000 distinct CDR3 sequences, 15% to 20% appearing once. The sequencing input was blood. These receptors were obtained from a woman aged 55-69 years with Graves' ophthalmopathy. Both conserved end residues are part of each CDR3. Fields, in order: V gene, D gene, J gene, clone size, CDR3 DNA, CDR3 protein. A D gene is named only where the DNA matches it firmly. Clone size, where shown, is once, few, many, or a class for clones that have expanded.

v_gene: TRBV7-2
d_gene: NA
j_gene: TRBJ2-5
abundance: many
CDR3nt: TGTGCCAGCAGGAGGCCCCCACAAGAGACCCAGTACTTC
CDR3aa: CASRRPPQETQYF

v_gene: TRBV24-1
d_gene: NA
j_gene: TRBJ2-3
abundance: many
CDR3nt: TGTGCCACCAGTGATGGACTACCCGACAGCACAGATACGCAGTATTTT
CDR3aa: CATSDGLPDSTDTQYF

v_gene: TRBV29-1
d_gene: NA
j_gene: TRBJ2-1
abundance: many
CDR3nt: TGCAGCGTTACAGGGTACAATGAGCAGTTCTTC
CDR3aa: CSVTGYNEQFF

v_gene: TRBV20-1
d_gene: TRBD1
j_gene: TRBJ2-5
abundance: few
CDR3nt: TGCAGTGCTGAACGCGCCGGGACAGGGGTCGAGACCCAGTACTTC
CDR3aa: CSAERAGTGVETQYF

v_gene: TRBV5-6
d_gene: NA
j_gene: TRBJ2-4
abundance: NA
CDR3nt: TGTGCCAGCAGCTTCGGCTTGCGGAAAAACATTCAGTACTTC
CDR3aa: CASSFGLRKNIQYF

v_gene: TRBV7-9
d_gene: NA
j_gene: TRBJ1-1
abundance: NA
CDR3nt: TGTGCCAGCAGCGCCGGGGGGGCTGAAGCTTTCTTT
CDR3aa: CASSAGGAEAFF

v_gene: TRBV6-2/TRBV6-3
d_gene: NA
j_gene: TRBJ1-6
abundance: many
CDR3nt: TGTGCCAGCAGTTACGAGGGTGGGGATTCACCCCTCCACTTT
CDR3aa: CASSYEGGDSPLHF

v_gene: TRBV29-1
d_gene: TRBD2
j_gene: TRBJ2-3
abundance: many
CDR3nt: TGCAGCGGCGGGACTAGTTATGCCGGAAGCACAGATACGCAGTATTTT
CDR3aa: CSGGTSYAGSTDTQYF

v_gene: TRBV19
d_gene: NA
j_gene: TRBJ1-5
abundance: few
CDR3nt: TGTGCCAGTAGTATGTGGTTCGACCAGCCCCAGCATTTT
CDR3aa: CASSMWFDQPQHF

v_gene: TRBV3-1
d_gene: TRBD1
j_gene: TRBJ1-1
abundance: many
CDR3nt: TGTGCCAGCAGCCAATCGGGACAGGGTTCGGCTTTCTTT
CDR3aa: CASSQSGQGSAFF

v_gene: TRBV3-1
d_gene: TRBD1
j_gene: TRBJ1-2
abundance: few
CDR3nt: TGTGCCAGCAGCCGGAACAGGGGACCCTATGGCTACACCTTC
CDR3aa: CASSRNRGPYGYTF

v_gene: TRBV5-4
d_gene: NA
j_gene: TRBJ2-1
abundance: NA
CDR3nt: TGTGCCAGCAGCACGGTATCGGGGGCCAATGAGCAGTTCTTC
CDR3aa: CASSTVSGANEQFF

v_gene: TRBV7-9
d_gene: TRBD1
j_gene: TRBJ1-4
abundance: NA
CDR3nt: TGTGCCAGCAGCCGAGGGGACAGAACAACTAATGAAAAACTGTTTTTT
CDR3aa: CASSRGDRTTNEKLFF

v_gene: TRBV27
d_gene: NA
j_gene: TRBJ2-7
abundance: many
CDR3nt: TGTGCCAGCAGTTTATCAGGAGGGATAAGCGAGCAGTACTTC
CDR3aa: CASSLSGGISEQYF

v_gene: TRBV5-1
d_gene: NA
j_gene: TRBJ2-1
abundance: many
CDR3nt: TGCGCCAGCAGCTCACAGGGGGGGGTCTACAATGAGCAGTTCTTC
CDR3aa: CASSSQGGVYNEQFF

v_gene: TRBV29-1
d_gene: TRBD1
j_gene: TRBJ1-2
abundance: NA
CDR3nt: TGCAGCGTTGAAAACCCGGGACAGTCGAACTATGGCTACACCTTC
CDR3aa: CSVENPGQSNYGYTF

v_gene: TRBV27
d_gene: TRBD2
j_gene: TRBJ2-7
abundance: NA
CDR3nt: TGTGCCAGCTGTCCCTCCGGGACTAGCTATGGCGAGCAGTACTTC
CDR3aa: CASCPSGTSYGEQYF

v_gene: TRBV27
d_gene: TRBD2
j_gene: TRBJ2-1
abundance: many
CDR3nt: TGTGCCAGCAGAGGGACTAGCCGGAATGAGCAGTTCTTC
CDR3aa: CASRGTSRNEQFF

v_gene: TRBV30
d_gene: TRBD2
j_gene: TRBJ2-7
abundance: few
CDR3nt: TGTCCAGCGGGGGGCTACGAGCAGTACTTC
CDR3aa: CPAGGYEQYF

v_gene: TRBV7-6
d_gene: TRBD1
j_gene: TRBJ2-7
abundance: NA
CDR3nt: TGTGCCAGCAGCGCTGTGGGACAGGGATCCTACGAGCAGTACTTC
CDR3aa: CASSAVGQGSYEQYF

v_gene: TRBV7-9
d_gene: NA
j_gene: TRBJ2-3
abundance: many
CDR3nt: TGTGCCAGCAGCTTAGACTTCGCGGACACAGATACGCAGTATTTT
CDR3aa: CASSLDFADTDTQYF

v_gene: TRBV6-1
d_gene: NA
j_gene: TRBJ2-7
abundance: few
CDR3nt: TGTGCCAGCAGGCCGACAGGACAATCCTACGAGCAGTACTTC
CDR3aa: CASRPTGQSYEQYF

v_gene: TRBV19
d_gene: NA
j_gene: TRBJ1-3
abundance: NA
CDR3nt: TGTGCCAGTAGTATGACTTTCTCTGGAAACACCATATATTTT
CDR3aa: CASSMTFSGNTIYF

v_gene: TRBV4-1
d_gene: TRBD1
j_gene: TRBJ2-7
abundance: few
CDR3nt: TGCGCCAGCAGCCAAGAATTAGACAGGGGTAGAGAGCAGTACTTC
CDR3aa: CASSQELDRGREQYF

v_gene: TRBV24-1
d_gene: NA
j_gene: TRBJ2-1
abundance: many
CDR3nt: TGTGCCACCAGTGAGGGGAACAGGGTGTTTTACAATGAGCAGTTCTTC
CDR3aa: CATSEGNRVFYNEQFF

v_gene: TRBV7-2
d_gene: NA
j_gene: TRBJ2-2
abundance: few
CDR3nt: TGTGCCAGCAGCTTAGGCAGGGGTTTCTTGATCACCGGGGAGCTGTTTTTT
CDR3aa: CASSLGRGFLITGELFF

v_gene: TRBV5-1
d_gene: NA
j_gene: TRBJ2-1
abundance: many
CDR3nt: TGCGCCAGCAGCTTGGTATGGCAGGGTGGAGGTGAGCAGTTCTTC
CDR3aa: CASSLVWQGGGEQFF

v_gene: TRBV28
d_gene: TRBD1
j_gene: TRBJ1-5
abundance: many
CDR3nt: TGTGCCAGCAGTTTCCAGGGGGAAATCCCTTCGTGGGTCTTGATCAGCAATCAGCCCCAGCATTTT
CDR3aa: CASSFQGEIPSWVLISNQPQHF

v_gene: TRBV7-9
d_gene: NA
j_gene: TRBJ1-5
abundance: NA
CDR3nt: TGTGCCAGCAGTCAAGCGGGGGATTATCAGCCCCAGCATTTT
CDR3aa: CASSQAGDYQPQHF

v_gene: TRBV7-2
d_gene: NA
j_gene: TRBJ2-7
abundance: many
CDR3nt: TGTGCCAGCAGCTTATTCGCTTACGAGCAGTACTTC
CDR3aa: CASSLFAYEQYF

v_gene: TRBV30
d_gene: NA
j_gene: TRBJ1-1
abundance: NA
CDR3nt: TGTGCCTGGAGTTGGCTAGCGGGAGGGAGGGGCTACACTGAAGCTTTCTTT
CDR3aa: CAWSWLAGGRGYTEAFF

v_gene: TRBV6-1
d_gene: NA
j_gene: TRBJ1-1
abundance: few
CDR3nt: TGTGCCAGCAGTGAACCGGCCAGGGTACCGAACACTGAAGCTTTCTTT
CDR3aa: CASSEPARVPNTEAFF

v_gene: TRBV28
d_gene: NA
j_gene: TRBJ2-7
abundance: many
CDR3nt: TGTGCCAGCAGTTTATTACGGGTGGGACAGTACTTC
CDR3aa: CASSLLRVGQYF

v_gene: TRBV7-2
d_gene: NA
j_gene: TRBJ1-2
abundance: many
CDR3nt: TGTGCCAGCACCCAACGGGCCAATGGGGCCTATGGCTACACCTTC
CDR3aa: CASTQRANGAYGYTF

v_gene: TRBV7-2
d_gene: NA
j_gene: TRBJ2-5
abundance: many
CDR3nt: TGTGCCAGCAGCTTACGTTTTGTGGAGACCCAGTACTTC
CDR3aa: CASSLRFVETQYF

v_gene: TRBV5-1
d_gene: NA
j_gene: TRBJ2-5
abundance: many
CDR3nt: TGCGCCAGCAGCTTCACAGCCCTCAGTCGCAATAGGGGAGAGACCCAGTACTTC
CDR3aa: CASSFTALSRNRGETQYF

v_gene: TRBV6-6
d_gene: TRBD1
j_gene: TRBJ2-7
abundance: many
CDR3nt: TGTGCCAGCAGTTACACACGGGACAGGAGCTCCTACGAGCAGTACTTC
CDR3aa: CASSYTRDRSSYEQYF

v_gene: TRBV15
d_gene: NA
j_gene: TRBJ1-2
abundance: NA
CDR3nt: TGTGCCACCAGCAGAGATCGGCCGAGCCATAGCTACACCTTC
CDR3aa: CATSRDRPSHSYTF

v_gene: TRBV2
d_gene: NA
j_gene: TRBJ2-7
abundance: many
CDR3nt: TGTGCCAGCAGTGGGGGGAAAGGCTCCTACGAGCAGTACTTC
CDR3aa: CASSGGKGSYEQYF

v_gene: TRBV28
d_gene: TRBD1
j_gene: TRBJ1-1
abundance: many
CDR3nt: TGTGCCAGCAGGCTAAGACAGGGGATGAACACTGAAGCTTTCTTT
CDR3aa: CASRLRQGMNTEAFF

v_gene: TRBV7-3
d_gene: NA
j_gene: TRBJ2-3
abundance: few
CDR3nt: TGTGCCAGCAGTAAGCAGGGATTCACAGATACGCAGTATTTT
CDR3aa: CASSKQGFTDTQYF

v_gene: TRBV6-1
d_gene: NA
j_gene: TRBJ2-7
abundance: NA
CDR3nt: TGTGCCAGCAGTGTATGGGGCTACGAGCAGTACTTC
CDR3aa: CASSVWGYEQYF

v_gene: TRBV5-5
d_gene: TRBD1
j_gene: TRBJ2-1
abundance: many
CDR3nt: TGTGCCAGCAGCCCTGTGAACCGGGACAGGGGGCGTGAGCAGTTCTTC
CDR3aa: CASSPVNRDRGREQFF

v_gene: TRBV28
d_gene: NA
j_gene: TRBJ2-2
abundance: few
CDR3nt: TGTGCCAGCAGTTTACCGGCAGGGCTAACGAACACCGGGGAGCTGTTTTTT
CDR3aa: CASSLPAGLTNTGELFF

v_gene: TRBV18
d_gene: TRBD2
j_gene: TRBJ2-3
abundance: NA
CDR3nt: TGTGCCAGCTCACCTACTAGCGGGGGACCCCCATCAAGCACAGATACGCAGTATTTT
CDR3aa: CASSPTSGGPPSSTDTQYF

v_gene: TRBV6-2/TRBV6-3
d_gene: NA
j_gene: TRBJ2-4
abundance: NA
CDR3nt: TGTGCCAGCGGTATCCTGTTGCAGCTAGCCAAAAACATTCAGTACTTC
CDR3aa: CASGILLQLAKNIQYF